This record covers a single TCR beta chain. Its target is not known. This CDR3 is built from 16 residues. Deletions cut 5 bases from V and 0 bases from J, with 17 bases between. CDR1 and CDR2 from the germline V gene are MGHRA and YSYEKL. The sample comes from a study of cytomegalovirus exposure and HLA in healthy donors. Primers included in the PCR were 60 Vbeta and 13 Jbeta primers. Produced via immunoSEQ multiplex PCR; TCRdb's table is partial and in-frame only. The sample lists 85,000 to 100,000 clones; around 80% were seen once. General study points: TRBV6-2, TRBV6-3 and other indistinguishable V segments were excluded. The study flagged roughly 160 TCR beta chains as cytomegalovirus-associated.

The sequenced material came from PBMCs. The clonotype was recovered from a male donor in good health and CMV-seropositive. The rearrangement uses TRBV4-1 and TRBJ2-7, with a weak D call TRBD1 (5 bases). The CDR3 is CASSGKGYRSSYEQYF. For the CDR3, the DNA is TGCGCCAGCAGCGGGAAGGGATACAGGAGCTCCTACGAGCAGTACTTC.